This TCR beta chain emerged from a study of cytomegalovirus exposure and HLA in healthy donors. Study information: Unique TCRs numbering around 80 million, obtained from HLA-typed donors, made up an early data release.

Notes on this clone: Its antigen remains unknown.

The PCR ran on 60 Vbeta and 13 Jbeta primers. Sequenced by immunoSEQ multiplex PCR; TCRdb stores in-frame clones only, minus some. The sample contains more than 100,000 clones, less than 85% of which appear only once. Study-wide results and limits: Published work reported that the classifier diagnosed cytomegalovirus status with high specificity and sensitivity. Later analysis identified several of the most significant clusters that appeared linked to common viral pathogens.

Source material: PBMCs. The source is a woman in her thirties or forties in good health and CMV-seronegative.

CDR3 DNA: TGCGCCAGCAGCCAAGCACTAAGGGGGAACACCGGGGAGCTGTTTTTT. Amino acids: CASSQALRGNTGELFF. The chain joins TRBV4-1 to TRBJ2-2, with D tentatively TRBD1 (5 bases). The CDR3 consists of 16 residues. Looked up from germline, CDR1 is MGHRA and CDR2 is YSYEKL. The V gene lost 1 base and the J gene lost 1 base, with 10 bases spanning the gap.